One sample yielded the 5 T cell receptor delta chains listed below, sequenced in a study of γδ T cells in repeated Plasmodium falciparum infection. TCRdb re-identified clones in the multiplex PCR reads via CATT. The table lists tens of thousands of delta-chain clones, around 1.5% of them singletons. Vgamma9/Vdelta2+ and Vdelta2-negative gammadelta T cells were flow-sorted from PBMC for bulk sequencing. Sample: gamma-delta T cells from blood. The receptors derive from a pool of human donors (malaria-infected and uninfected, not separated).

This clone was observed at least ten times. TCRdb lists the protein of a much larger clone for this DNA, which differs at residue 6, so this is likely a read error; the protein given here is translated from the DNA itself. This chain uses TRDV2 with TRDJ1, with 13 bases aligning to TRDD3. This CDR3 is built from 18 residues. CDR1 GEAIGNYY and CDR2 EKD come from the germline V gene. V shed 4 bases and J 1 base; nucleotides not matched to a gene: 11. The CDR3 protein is CACDPALGDTGVTDKLIF. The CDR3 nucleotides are TGTGCCTGTGATCCCGCACTGGGGGATACGGGGGTCACCGATAAACTCATCTTT.

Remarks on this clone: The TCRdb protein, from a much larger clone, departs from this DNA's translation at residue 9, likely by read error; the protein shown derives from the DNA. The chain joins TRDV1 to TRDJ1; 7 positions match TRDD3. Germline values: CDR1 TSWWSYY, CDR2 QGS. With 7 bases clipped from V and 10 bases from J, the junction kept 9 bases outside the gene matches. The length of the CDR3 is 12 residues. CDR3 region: CALVSVDTGLIF. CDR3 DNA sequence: TGTGCTCTTGTATCAGTGGATACGGGACTCATCTTT.

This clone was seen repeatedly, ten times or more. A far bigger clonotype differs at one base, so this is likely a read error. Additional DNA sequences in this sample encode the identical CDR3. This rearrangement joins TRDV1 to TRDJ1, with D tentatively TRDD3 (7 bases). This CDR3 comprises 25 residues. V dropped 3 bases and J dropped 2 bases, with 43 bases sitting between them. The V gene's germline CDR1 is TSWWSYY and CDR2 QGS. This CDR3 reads CALGDRGVWSFPLGQGVPRTDKLIF. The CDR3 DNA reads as TGTGCTCTTGGGGACAGAGGAGTTTGGTCCTTCCCACTGGGGCAAGGGGTTCCACGTACCGATAAACTCATCTTT.

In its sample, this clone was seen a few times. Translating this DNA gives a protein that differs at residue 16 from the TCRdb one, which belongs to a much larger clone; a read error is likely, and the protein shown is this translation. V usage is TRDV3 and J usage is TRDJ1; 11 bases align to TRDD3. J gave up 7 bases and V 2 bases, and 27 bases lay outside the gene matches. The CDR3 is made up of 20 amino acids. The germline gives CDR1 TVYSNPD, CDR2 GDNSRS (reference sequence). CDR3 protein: CAFLNPPWARGGYAYGKLIF. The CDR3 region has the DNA TGTGCCTTTTTGAACCCTCCTTGGGCCCGTGGGGGATACGCGTACGGTAAACTCATCTTT.

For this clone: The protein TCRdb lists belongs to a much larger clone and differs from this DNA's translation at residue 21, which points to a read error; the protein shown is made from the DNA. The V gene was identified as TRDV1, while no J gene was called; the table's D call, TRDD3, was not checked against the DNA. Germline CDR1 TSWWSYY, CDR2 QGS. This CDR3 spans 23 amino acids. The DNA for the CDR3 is TGTGCTCTTGGGGAACTAAGGCTAGAAGGCATGGGTCTGGGGGATACAGACACCGATAAACCCATCTTT. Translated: CALGELRLEGMGLGDTDTDKPIF.